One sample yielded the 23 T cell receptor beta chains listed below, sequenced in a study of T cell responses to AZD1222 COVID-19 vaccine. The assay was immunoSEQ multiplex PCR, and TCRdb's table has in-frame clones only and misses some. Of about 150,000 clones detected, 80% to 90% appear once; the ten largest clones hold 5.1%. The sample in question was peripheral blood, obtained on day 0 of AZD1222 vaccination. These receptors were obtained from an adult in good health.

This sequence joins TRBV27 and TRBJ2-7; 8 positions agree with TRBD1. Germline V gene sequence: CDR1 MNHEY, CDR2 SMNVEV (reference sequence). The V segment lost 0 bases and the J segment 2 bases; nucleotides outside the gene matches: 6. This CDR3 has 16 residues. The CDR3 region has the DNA TGTGCCAGCAGTTTATCCCCGGACAGGGCGACCTACGAGCAGTACTTC. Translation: CASSLSPDRATYEQYF.

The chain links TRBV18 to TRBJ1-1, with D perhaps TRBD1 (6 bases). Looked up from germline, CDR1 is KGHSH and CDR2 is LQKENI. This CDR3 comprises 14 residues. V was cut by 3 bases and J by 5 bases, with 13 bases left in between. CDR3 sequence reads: CASSPGGADTEAFF. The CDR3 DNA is TGTGCCAGCTCACCGGGGGGGGCCGATACTGAAGCTTTCTTT.

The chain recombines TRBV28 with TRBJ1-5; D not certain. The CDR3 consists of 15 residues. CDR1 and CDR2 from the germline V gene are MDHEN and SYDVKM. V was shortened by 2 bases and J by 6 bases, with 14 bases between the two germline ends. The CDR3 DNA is TGTGCCAGCAGTTTACTTGAAGGAGCGGTTCAGCCCCAGCATTTT. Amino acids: CASSLLEGAVQPQHF. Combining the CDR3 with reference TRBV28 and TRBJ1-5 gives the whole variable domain DVKVTQSSRYLVKRTGEKVFLECVQDMDHENMFWYRQDPGLGLRLIYFSYDVKMKEKGDIPEGYSVSREKKERFSLILESASTNQTSMYLCASSLLEGAVQPQHFGDGTRLSIL.

The CDR3 DNA reads TGTGCCAGCAGCCAGTTGGGGAAATCAGCTAACTATGGCTACACCTTC. It codes for CASSQLGKSANYGYTF. The chain recombines TRBV7-2 with TRBJ1-2; no reliable D call. The V gene lost 5 bases and the J gene lost 0 bases, with 16 bases spanning the gap. This CDR3 spans 16 amino acids. Germline CDR1 SGHTA, CDR2 FQGNSA.

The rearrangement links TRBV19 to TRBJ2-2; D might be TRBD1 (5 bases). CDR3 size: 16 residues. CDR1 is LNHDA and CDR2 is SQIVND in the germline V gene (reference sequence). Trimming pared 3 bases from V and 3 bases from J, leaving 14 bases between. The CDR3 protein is CASSIRRGRDTGELFF. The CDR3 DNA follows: TGTGCCAGTAGTATTAGAAGGGGAAGGGACACCGGGGAGCTGTTTTTT.

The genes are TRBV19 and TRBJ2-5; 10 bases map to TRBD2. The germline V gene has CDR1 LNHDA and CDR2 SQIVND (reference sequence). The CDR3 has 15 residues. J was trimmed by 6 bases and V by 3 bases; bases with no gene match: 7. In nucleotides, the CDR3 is TGTGCCAGTAGTATGACAGCGGGAGGGCCGCAGACCCAGTACTTC. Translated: CASSMTAGGPQTQYF.

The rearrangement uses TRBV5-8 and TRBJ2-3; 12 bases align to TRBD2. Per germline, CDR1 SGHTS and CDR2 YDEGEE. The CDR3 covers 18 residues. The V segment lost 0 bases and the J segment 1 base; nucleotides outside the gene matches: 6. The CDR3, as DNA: TGTGCCAGCAGCTTGGCGACTAGCGGGGGAGCAGGCACAGATACGCAGTATTTT. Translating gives CASSLATSGGAGTDTQYF.

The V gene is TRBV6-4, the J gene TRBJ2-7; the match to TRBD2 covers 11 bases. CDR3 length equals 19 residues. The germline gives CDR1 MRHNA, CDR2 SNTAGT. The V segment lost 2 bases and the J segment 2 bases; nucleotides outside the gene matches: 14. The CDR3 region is CASSDREKGTSGPAYEQYF. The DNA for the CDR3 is TGTGCCAGCAGTGACAGAGAAAAGGGGACTAGCGGACCCGCCTACGAGCAGTACTTC.

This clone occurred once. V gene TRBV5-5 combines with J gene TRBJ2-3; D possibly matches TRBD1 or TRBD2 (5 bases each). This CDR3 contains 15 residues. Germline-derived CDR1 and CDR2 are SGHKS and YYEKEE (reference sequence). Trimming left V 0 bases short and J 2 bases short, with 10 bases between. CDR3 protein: CASSLVIGATDTQYF. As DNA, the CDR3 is TGTGCCAGCAGCTTGGTAATCGGGGCCACAGATACGCAGTATTTT.

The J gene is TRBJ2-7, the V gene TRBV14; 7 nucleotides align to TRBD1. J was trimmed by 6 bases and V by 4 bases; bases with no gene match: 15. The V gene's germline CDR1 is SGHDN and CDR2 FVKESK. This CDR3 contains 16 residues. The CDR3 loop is CASSRNRGLRNSEQYF. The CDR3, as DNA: TGTGCCAGCAGCCGGAACAGGGGCTTGCGCAACTCCGAGCAGTACTTC. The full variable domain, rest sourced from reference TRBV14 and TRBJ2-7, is EAGVTQFPSHSVIEKGQTVTLRCDPISGHDNLYWYRRVMGKEIKFLLHFVKESKQDESGMPNNRFLAERTGGTYSTLKVQPAELEDSGVYFCASSRNRGLRNSEQYFGPGTRLTVT.

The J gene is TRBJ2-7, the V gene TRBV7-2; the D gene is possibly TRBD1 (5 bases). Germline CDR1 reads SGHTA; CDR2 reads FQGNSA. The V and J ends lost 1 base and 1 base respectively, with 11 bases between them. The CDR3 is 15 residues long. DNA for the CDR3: TGTGCCAGCAGCTTAGGCAGGGTACCTTCCTACGAGCAGTACTTC. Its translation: CASSLGRVPSYEQYF.

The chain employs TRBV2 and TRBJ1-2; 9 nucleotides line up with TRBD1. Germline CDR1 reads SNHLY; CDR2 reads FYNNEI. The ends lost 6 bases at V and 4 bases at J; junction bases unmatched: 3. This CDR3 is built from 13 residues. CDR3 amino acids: CASSGQGIYGYTF. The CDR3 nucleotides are TGTGCCAGCAGCGGACAGGGGATCTATGGCTACACCTTC.

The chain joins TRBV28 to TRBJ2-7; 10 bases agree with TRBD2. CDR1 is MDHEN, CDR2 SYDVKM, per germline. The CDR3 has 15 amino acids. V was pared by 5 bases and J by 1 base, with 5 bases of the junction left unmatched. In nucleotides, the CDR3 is TGTGCCAGCAGTGAATGGACTAGCGGATCCTACGAGCAGTACTTC. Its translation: CASSEWTSGSYEQYF.

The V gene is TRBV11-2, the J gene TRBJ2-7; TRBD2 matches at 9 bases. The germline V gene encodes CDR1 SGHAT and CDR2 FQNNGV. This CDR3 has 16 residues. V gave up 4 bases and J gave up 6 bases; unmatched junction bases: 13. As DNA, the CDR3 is TGTGCCAGCAGCTCTTTTAATCTGGAGACTAGCGGCGAGCAGTACTTC. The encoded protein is CASSSFNLETSGEQYF.

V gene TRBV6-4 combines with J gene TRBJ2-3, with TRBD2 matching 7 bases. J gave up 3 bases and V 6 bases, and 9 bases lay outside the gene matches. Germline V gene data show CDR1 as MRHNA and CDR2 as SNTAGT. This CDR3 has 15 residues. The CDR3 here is CASRLRGEGTDTQYF. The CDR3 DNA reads TGTGCCAGCAGACTGAGAGGGGAGGGTACAGATACGCAGTATTTT.

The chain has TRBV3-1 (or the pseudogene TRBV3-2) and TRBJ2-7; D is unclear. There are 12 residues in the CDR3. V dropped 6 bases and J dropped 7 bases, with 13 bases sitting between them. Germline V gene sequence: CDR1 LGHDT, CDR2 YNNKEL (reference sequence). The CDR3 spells CASSRVVWEQYF. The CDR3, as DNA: TGTGCCAGCAGTAGGGTAGTGTGGGAGCAGTACTTC.

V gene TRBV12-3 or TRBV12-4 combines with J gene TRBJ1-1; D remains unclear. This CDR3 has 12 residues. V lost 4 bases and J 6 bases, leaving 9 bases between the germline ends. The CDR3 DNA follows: TGTGCCAGCAGTTACTCGTCGGCTGAAGCTTTCTTT. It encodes CASSYSSAEAFF.

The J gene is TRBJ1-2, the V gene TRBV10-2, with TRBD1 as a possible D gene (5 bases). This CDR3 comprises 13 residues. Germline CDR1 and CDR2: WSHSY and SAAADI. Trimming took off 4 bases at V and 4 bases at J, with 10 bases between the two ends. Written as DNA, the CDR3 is TGCGCCAGCAGTGCGGGACTGATCTATGGCTACACCTTC. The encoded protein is CASSAGLIYGYTF.

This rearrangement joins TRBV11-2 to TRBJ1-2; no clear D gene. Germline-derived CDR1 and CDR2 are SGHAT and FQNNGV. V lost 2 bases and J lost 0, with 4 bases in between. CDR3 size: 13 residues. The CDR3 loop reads CASSLSANYGYTF. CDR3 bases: TGTGCCAGCAGCTTAAGCGCTAACTATGGCTACACCTTC.

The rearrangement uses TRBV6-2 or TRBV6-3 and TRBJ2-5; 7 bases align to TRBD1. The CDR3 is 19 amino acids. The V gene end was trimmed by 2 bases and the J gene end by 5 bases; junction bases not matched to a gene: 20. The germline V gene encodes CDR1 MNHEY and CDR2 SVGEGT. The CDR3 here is CASSYQVSQGWRGKETQYF. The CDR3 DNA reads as TGTGCCAGCAGTTACCAGGTCTCACAGGGGTGGAGAGGGAAGGAGACCCAGTACTTC.

CDR3 loop: CASSEAGGAGFEGYTF. The CDR3 bases are TGTGCCAGCAGTGAAGCTGGGGGGGCCGGCTTTGAGGGCTACACCTTC. The genes are TRBV2 and TRBJ1-2; possible D gene TRBD1, 6 bases. Trimming removed 0 bases from V and 8 bases from J, with 19 bases in between. Germline V gives CDR1 SNHLY, CDR2 FYNNEI. The CDR3 has 16 amino acids.

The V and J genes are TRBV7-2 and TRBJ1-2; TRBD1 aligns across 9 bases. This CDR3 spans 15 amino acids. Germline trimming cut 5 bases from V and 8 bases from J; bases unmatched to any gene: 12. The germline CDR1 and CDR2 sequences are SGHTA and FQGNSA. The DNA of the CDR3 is TGTGCCAGCAGCCAACCCGGGACAGGGCTCTGGGGCTACACCTTC. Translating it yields CASSQPGTGLWGYTF.

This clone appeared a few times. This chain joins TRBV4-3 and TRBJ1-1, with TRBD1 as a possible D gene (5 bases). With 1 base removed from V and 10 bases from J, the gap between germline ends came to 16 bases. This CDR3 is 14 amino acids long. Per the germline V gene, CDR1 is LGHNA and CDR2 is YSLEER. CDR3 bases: TGCGCCAGCAGCCAAGTTCGGGACGGGAACTTAGCTTTCTTT. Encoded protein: CASSQVRDGNLAFF.